This passage covers 6 T cell receptor beta chains from one sample sequenced in a study of response to subunit inactivated influenza vaccine (dated by TCRdb to the late 2010s). The library was obtained by RT-PCR. Sequencing was carried out with an Illumina HiSeq 2500. Clones were called with MiXCR by TCRdb after fastp trimmed the public reads at Q25, and only in-frame beta chains were retained. When rows share a CDR3 protein, they turn into one entry using the most common DNA and genes. For this sample the table gives 860,000 or so distinct CDR3 sequences, of which about 20% were detected only once. About 9.4% of the sample is in the top ten clones. The material was PBMCs from blood, obtained about 5 days after vaccination. All receptors derive from a man between 50 and 59 years old who received an inactivated influenza vaccine. Donor details come from another sample of the same person, matched by shared clones.

The chain has TRBV5-1 and TRBJ2-3; no definite D call. Deletions cut 5 bases from V and 1 base from J, with 8 bases between. The germline CDR1 and CDR2 sequences are SGHRS and YFSETQ. The CDR3 totals 13 residues. Here the CDR3 reads CASSLPRTDTQYF. CDR3 bases: TGCGCCAGCAGTTTACCCCGCACAGATACGCAGTATTTT. The full variable domain, with the rest looked up from reference TRBV5-1 and TRBJ2-3, is KAGVTQTPRYLIKTRGQQVTLSCSPISGHRSVSWYQQTPGQGLQFLFEYFSETQRNKGNFPGRFSGRQFSNSRSEMNVSTLELGDSALYLCASSLPRTDTQYFGPGTRLTVL.

The chain joins TRBV7-9 to TRBJ2-2; D perhaps matches TRBD1 (6 bases). Germline loops: CDR1 SEHNR, CDR2 FQNEAQ (reference sequence). Deletions cut 3 bases from V and 5 bases from J, with 10 bases between. This CDR3 spans 14 amino acids. This chain's CDR3 is CASSLRTATGELFF. CDR3 in DNA: TGTGCCAGCAGCTTGAGGACAGCAACCGGGGAGCTGTTTTTT.

The chain recombines TRBV2 with TRBJ2-5; D uncertain. CDR1 SNHLY and CDR2 FYNNEI come from the germline V gene. Trimming shortened V by 5 bases and J by 7 bases, and 11 bases separated the two germline ends. The CDR3 extends over 12 amino acids. The CDR3 DNA is TGTGCCAGCAGTAGGAGTACGGGGACCCAGTACTTC. Translating it yields CASSRSTGTQYF.

This sequence joins TRBV12-2 and TRBJ2-5. TRBV12-2 is an annotated pseudogene. The CDR3 has 12 residues. CDR3 DNA sequence: TGTGCAAGTCGCTTAGCGAAACTAAGGGAGTACTTC. Translated: CASRLAKLREYF.

This clonotype has only a few counts. The chain's CDR3 is CASSESVLGEDNYNEQFF. CDR3 coding DNA: TGTGCCAGCAGTGAATCAGTTTTGGGGGAGGATAACTACAATGAGCAGTTCTTC. This rearrangement joins TRBV25-1 to TRBJ2-1, with D possibly being TRBD2 (6 bases). Trimming left V 1 base short and J 3 bases short, with 19 bases between. This CDR3 is built from 18 residues. In germline, CDR1 is MGHDK, CDR2 SYGVNS.

This clonotype was detected only a few times. The rearrangement joins TRBV10-3 to TRBJ1-2; no reliable D call. The CDR3 has 15 amino acids. Germline CDR1 and CDR2: ENHRY and SYGVKD. With 0 bases removed from V and 8 bases from J, the gap between germline ends came to 16 bases. CDR3 protein: CAISESISGVYGYTF. In nucleotides, the CDR3 is TGTGCCATCAGTGAGTCAATATCTGGGGTATACGGCTACACCTTC.